This record concerns one TCR beta chain sequence. As yet, its antigen is unknown. The assay was immunoSEQ multiplex PCR, and TCRdb's table has in-frame clones only and misses some. The profile shows roughly 120,000 clones, 92% of them singletons. The sample originates from a study of siplizumab effects on memory and regulatory T cells. Points from the study as a whole: Siplizumab conditions gave an average of almost 70% Treg-derived mappable alloreactive CD4+ clones, versus about 30% for controls.

The ends were cut back, 2 bases at V and 1 base at J, with 8 bases in the middle. CDR1 and CDR2 (germline): SEHNR, FQNEAQ (reference sequence). The CDR3 is 14 amino acids. The V gene is TRBV7-9, the J gene TRBJ1-1; D is uncertain. This sequence was found in a human donor in good health. Specimen: Tregs sorted from blood. DNA for the CDR3: TGTGCCAGCAGCTTACTGCAGAAGAACACTGAAGCTTTCTTT. Residues: CASSLLQKNTEAFF.